This T cell receptor beta chain was sequenced during a study of beta chain features in type 1 diabetes. The CDR3 loop spans 11 amino acids. Germline V gene sequence: CDR1 GTSNPN, CDR2 SVGIG (reference sequence). The V end lost 0 bases, the J end lost 5 bases, and 4 bases lay between the germline ends. The sample holds a few counts of this clone. Its antigen is as yet unknown. Other DNA sequences of this sample code for an identical CDR3. Reverse transcribing all isolated RNA meant expressed TCRB transcripts were sequenced. Generated by immunoSEQ multiplex PCR, the TCRdb table keeps only in-frame clones and is missing some. The sample shows 600,000 or so clones, around 15% of them seen only once. Each of the CD4+ naive, central memory, regulatory and stem cell-like memory populations was sorted via CD45RO/CCR7/CD25/CD127/CD95/CD27. The study's findings and limits: Insertion counts at VDJ junctions were lower in type 1 diabetes patients, who also showed more deletions there. All four CD4+ subsets of Type 1 diabetes patients contained TCRB CDR3s that were moderately but significantly shorter.

Sequences were obtained from naive CD4+ T cells from blood. This TCR derives from a young man with type 1 diabetes. The chain uses TRBV30 and TRBJ1-2; D not resolved. The CDR3: CAWSVRYGYTF. For the CDR3, the DNA is TGTGCCTGGAGTGTTCGGTATGGCTACACCTTC.